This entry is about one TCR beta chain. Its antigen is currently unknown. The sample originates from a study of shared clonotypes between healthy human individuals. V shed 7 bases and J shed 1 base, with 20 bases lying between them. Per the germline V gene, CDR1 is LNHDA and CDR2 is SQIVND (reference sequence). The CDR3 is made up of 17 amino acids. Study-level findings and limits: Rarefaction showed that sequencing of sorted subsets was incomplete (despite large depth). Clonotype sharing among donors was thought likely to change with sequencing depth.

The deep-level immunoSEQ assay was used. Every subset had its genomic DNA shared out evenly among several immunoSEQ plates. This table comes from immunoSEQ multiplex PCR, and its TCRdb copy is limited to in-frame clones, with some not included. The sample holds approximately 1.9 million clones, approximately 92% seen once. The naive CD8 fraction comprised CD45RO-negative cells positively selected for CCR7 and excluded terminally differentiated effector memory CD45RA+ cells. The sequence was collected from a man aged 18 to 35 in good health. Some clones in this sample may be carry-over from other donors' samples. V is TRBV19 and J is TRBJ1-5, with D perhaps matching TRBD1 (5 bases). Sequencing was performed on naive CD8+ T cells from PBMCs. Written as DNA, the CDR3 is TGTGCCAGTATGGGGGTCAGATTGTCGGAGAGCAATCAGCCCCAGCATTTT. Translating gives CASMGVRLSESNQPQHF. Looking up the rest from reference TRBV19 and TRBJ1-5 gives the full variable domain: DGGITQSPKYLFRKEGQNVTLSCEQNLNHDAMYWYRQDPGQGLRLIYYSQIVNDFQKGDIAEGYSVSREKKESFPLTVTSAQKNPTAFYLCASMGVRLSESNQPQHFGDGTRLSIL.